This TCR beta chain was captured in a study of CD8+ T cells in alopecia areata. Whole-study context: Treated patients swallowed 5 to 10 mg of oral tofacitinib twice daily. Notes on the study in general: How baseline CD8+ expansion relates to response remains uncertain (there was one nonresponder). Many of the expanded lesional clones endured in scalp and blood while on tofacitinib.

As for treatment: oral pan-JAK inhibitor, 5-10 mg twice daily. Points on this clone: The target antigen is unknown.

The CDR3 is made up of 12 amino acids. V lost 7 bases, J lost 2 bases, and 9 bases lay in between. Germline V gene lookup returns CDR1 SEHNR and CDR2 FQNEAQ (reference sequence). Extracted RNA was reverse transcribed, and the resulting cDNA served as sequencing template. The protocol was immunoSEQ multiplex PCR, while the TCRdb copy is restricted to in-frame clones and leaves out a portion. Of approximately 140,000 clones in the sample, about 86% were seen once. The origin of this receptor is a human donor with alopecia areata. The sample consisted of CD8+ T cells sorted from blood, taken at week 4, from a patient treated with tofacitinib. The gene calls are TRBV7-9 and TRBJ2-7, with no clear D. DNA of the CDR3: TGTGCCAGCACCCACCAAACCTACGAGCAGTACTTC. This gives the protein CASTHQTYEQYF.